The entry below describes one T cell receptor beta chain. Its antigen is not known. CDR3 length equals 14 residues. With V trimmed by 6 bases and J by 4 bases, 6 bases remained unmatched. Germline CDR1 LNHDA, CDR2 SQIVND (reference sequence). The data derive from a study of cytomegalovirus exposure and HLA in healthy donors. Primers included in the PCR were 60 Vbeta and 13 Jbeta primers. Clones were read by immunoSEQ multiplex PCR, and TCRdb kept only the in-frame ones, dropping some. The sample totals tens of thousands of clones. Study-level findings and limits: As immune exposure information, only CMV serostatus was available. Specific recognition of CMV antigens was confirmed in vitro for a few chains (all CMV-associated).

This rearrangement joins TRBV19 to TRBJ2-5, with TRBD1 identical over 9 bases. Sequencing input: PBMCs. The receptor's source is a woman between 55 and 75 years old in good health and CMV-seronegative. The CDR3 sequence: CASRTGGFGETQYF. The DNA of the CDR3 is TGTGCCAGTAGGACAGGGGGGTTTGGAGAGACCCAGTACTTC. Full variable domain (outside the CDR3, taken from reference TRBV19 and TRBJ2-5): DGGITQSPKYLFRKEGQNVTLSCEQNLNHDAMYWYRQDPGQGLRLIYYSQIVNDFQKGDIAEGYSVSREKKESFPLTVTSAQKNPTAFYLCASRTGGFGETQYFGPGTRLLVL.